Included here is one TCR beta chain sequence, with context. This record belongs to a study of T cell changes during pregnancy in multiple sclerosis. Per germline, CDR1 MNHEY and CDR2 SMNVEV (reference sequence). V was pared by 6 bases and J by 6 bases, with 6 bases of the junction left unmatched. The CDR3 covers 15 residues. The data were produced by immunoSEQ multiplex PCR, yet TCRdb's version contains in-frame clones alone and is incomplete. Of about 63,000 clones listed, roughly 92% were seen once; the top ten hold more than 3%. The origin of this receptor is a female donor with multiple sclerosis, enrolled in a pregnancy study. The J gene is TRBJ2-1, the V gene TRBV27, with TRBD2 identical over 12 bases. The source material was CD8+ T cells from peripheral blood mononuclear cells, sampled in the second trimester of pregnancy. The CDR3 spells CASRGGTSGRNEQFF. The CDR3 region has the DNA TGTGCCAGCAGGGGGGGGACTAGCGGGCGCAATGAGCAGTTCTTC.